What follows are 24 T cell receptor beta chains derived from one specimen sequenced in a study of OX40 agonist ivuxolimab in advanced cancers. TCRdb keeps only in-frame clones here, not all; method: immunoSEQ multiplex PCR. This sample has around 80,000 clones, with approximately 90% found just once. The specimen was CD4+ or CD8+ T cells sorted from blood, collected in a trial of the OX40 agonist ivuxolimab. These receptors were taken from an adult with an advanced solid tumor such as melanoma, head and neck, liver or kidney cancer.

The chain links TRBV27 to TRBJ2-5, with 10 positions matching TRBD2. The CDR3 contains 14 residues. The junction had 5 bases not matched to a gene; V was cut back by 6 bases and J by 4 bases. Germline assignment: CDR1 MNHEY and CDR2 SMNVEV (reference sequence). The CDR3 sequence is CASSQAGGRETQYF. CDR3 DNA sequence: TGTGCCAGCAGCCAAGCGGGGGGGAGAGAGACCCAGTACTTC.

A single count supports this clone. The chain recombines TRBV21-1 with TRBJ2-7; the table's D call TRBD1 went unverified against the DNA. TRBV21-1 is a documented pseudogene. There are 15 residues in the CDR3. The CDR3 region is CASSNPDSTSYEQYF. The CDR3 DNA sequence: TGTGCCAGCAGCAACCCGGACAGTACCTCCTACGAGCAGTACTTC.

This chain connects TRBV9 to TRBJ2-3, with a tentative D call TRBD2 (6 bases). There are 14 residues in the CDR3. The germline gives CDR1 SGDLS, CDR2 YYNGEE. Deletions cut 0 bases from V and 6 bases from J, with 11 bases between. CDR3: CASSVGVGGDTQYF. The CDR3 DNA sequence: TGTGCCAGCAGCGTAGGGGTTGGGGGGGATACGCAGTATTTT.

J is TRBJ2-1 and V is TRBV4-3; a weak D match, TRBD2 (6 bases). CDR3 size: 17 residues. The V end was cut by 1 base, the J end by 0 bases, with 13 bases between. Germline V gene lookup returns CDR1 LGHNA and CDR2 YSLEER. In nucleotides, the CDR3 is TGCGCCAGCAGCCAAGGGTTCGGCGGGGCCTCCTACAATGAGCAGTTCTTC. Its protein is CASSQGFGGASYNEQFF.

This clone was detected only once. The V gene is TRBV9, the J gene TRBJ2-1; 8 bases are a match to TRBD2. CDR1 and CDR2 from the germline V gene are SGDLS and YYNGEE. The CDR3 is made up of 16 amino acids. The junction had 8 bases not matched to a gene; V was cut back by 0 bases and J by 6 bases. The CDR3 nucleotides read TGTGCCAGCAGCGTAGGGTCGGGAGGGGCTGTCAATGAGCAGTTCTTC. Its translation: CASSVGSGGAVNEQFF.

The chain is built from TRBV5-1 and TRBJ2-3; 14 nucleotides match TRBD2. Losses at the gene ends were 4 bases for V and 8 bases for J; bases not matched to a gene: 6. The CDR3 spans 15 residues. Germline CDR1 is SGHRS and CDR2 is YFSETQ. The CDR3 here is CASSPGTSGGTTQYF. The CDR3 coding sequence is TGCGCCAGCAGCCCAGGGACTAGCGGGGGAACTACGCAGTATTTT.

The rearrangement joins TRBV5-4 to TRBJ2-6, with D hard to call. The CDR3 has 15 residues. The germline gives CDR1 SGHNT, CDR2 YYREEE (reference sequence). V shed 1 base and J shed 0 bases, with 5 bases lying between them. The CDR3 here is CASSLPSSGANVLTF. The CDR3 nucleotides are TGTGCCAGCAGCTTGCCCAGCTCTGGGGCCAACGTCCTGACTTTC.

Only one count was recorded for this clone. V is TRBV28 and J is TRBJ1-5; no clear D. The V and J ends lost 6 bases and 2 bases respectively, with 14 bases between them. From germline, CDR1 is MDHEN and CDR2 SYDVKM. This CDR3 region has 15 residues. Written as DNA, the CDR3 is TGTGCCAGCAGCGGTGAATCCCCGGGCAATCAGCCCCAGCATTTT. This codes for CASSGESPGNQPQHF.

This clone was counted once. This rearrangement joins TRBV18 to TRBJ2-6; the D gene is possibly TRBD1 (5 bases). V lost 2 bases, J lost 0 bases, and 5 bases lay in between. CDR1 KGHSH and CDR2 LQKENI come from the germline V gene. CDR3 length: 15 residues. CDR3 protein: CASSPGASGANVLTF. In DNA form, the CDR3 reads TGTGCCAGCTCACCAGGGGCCTCTGGGGCCAACGTCCTGACTTTC.

This sequence joins TRBV12-5 and TRBJ2-1; maybe TRBD2 (6 bases). The V gene's germline CDR1 is LGHNT and CDR2 FRNRAP. The CDR3 has 15 residues. Trimming took 7 bases from V and 4 from J, leaving 17 bases between them. The DNA of the CDR3 is TGTGCTAGTGCCCCACAAGGAGGGAATTACAATGAGCAGTTCTTC. Translating it yields CASAPQGGNYNEQFF. The whole variable domain, remainder taken from reference TRBV12-5 and TRBJ2-1, is DARVTQTPRHKVTEMGQEVTMRCQPILGHNTVFWYRQTMMQGLELLAYFRNRAPLDDSGMPKDRFSAEMPDATLATLKIQPSEPRDSAVYFCASAPQGGNYNEQFFGPGTRLTVL.

The V call is TRBV6-6, the J call TRBJ1-5; 8 positions match TRBD1. After removal of 8 bases from V and 6 bases from J, the junction contained 12 bases not matched to a gene. The germline V gene has CDR1 MNHNY and CDR2 SVGAGI (reference sequence). The CDR3 has 15 residues. In DNA form, the CDR3 reads TGTGCCAGCGGGACTACAGGGGGACGGGGTCAGCCCCAGCATTTT. The encoded protein is CASGTTGGRGQPQHF.

The chain recombines TRBV6-4 with TRBJ2-5; 10 nucleotides match TRBD2. After removal of 7 bases from V and 5 bases from J, the junction contained 19 bases not matched to a gene. The CDR3 totals 18 residues. Germline CDR1 MRHNA, CDR2 SNTAGT. The CDR3 bases are TGTGCCAGCATCGACGGGGAGAAGCGGGAGGGCCGGATGGAGACCCAGTACTTC. It translates to CASIDGEKREGRMETQYF.

The chain has TRBV12-5 and TRBJ2-1; 15 nucleotides match TRBD2. J gave up 7 bases and V 6 bases, and 4 bases lay outside the gene matches. Germline CDR1 and CDR2: LGHNT and FRNRAP. This CDR3 contains 15 residues. For the CDR3, the DNA is TGTGCTAGTGGGGGACTAGCGGGAGGTTGGAATGAGCAGTTCTTC. Translating gives CASGGLAGGWNEQFF.

This sequence joins TRBV6-5 and TRBJ1-3; 8 nucleotides line up with TRBD1. Unmatched junction bases numbered 7, after V lost 7 bases and J lost 8 bases. This CDR3 has 13 residues. CDR1 is MNHEY, CDR2 SVGAGI, per germline. The CDR3: CASIPTGGDTIYF. The CDR3 DNA reads as TGTGCCAGCATACCCACAGGGGGGGACACCATATATTTT.

There are a few counts of this clone. The chain recombines TRBV2 with TRBJ2-7; no firm D call. V gave up 7 bases and J gave up 1 base, with 8 bases separating them. The CDR3 is made up of 12 amino acids. Germline CDR1 reads SNHLY; CDR2 reads FYNNEI. The CDR3 protein is CASKKESYEQYF. The CDR3 bases are TGTGCCAGCAAGAAGGAATCCTACGAGCAGTACTTC.

The CDR3 is CASSLGPQSGNTIYF. CDR3 coding DNA: TGTGCCAGCAGCTTAGGCCCTCAATCTGGAAACACCATATATTTT. V is TRBV7-9 and J is TRBJ1-3; D gene ambiguous. In germline, CDR1 is SEHNR, CDR2 FQNEAQ (reference sequence). The V gene lost 1 base and the J gene lost 1 base, with 8 bases spanning the gap. The CDR3 loop spans 15 amino acids.

This sequence joins TRBV7-3 and TRBJ2-2, with 8 positions matching TRBD1. The CDR3 spans 15 residues. Germline V CDR1 and CDR2: SGHTA, FQGTGA. J lost 0 bases, V lost 7 bases, and 4 bases had no gene match. DNA for the CDR3: TGTGCCAGCACCGAGGACAGGGCGAACACCGGGGAGCTGTTTTTT. Its protein is CASTEDRANTGELFF.

The chain has TRBV18 and TRBJ1-1, with 7 bases identical to TRBD1. The CDR3 length is 15 residues. CDR1 and CDR2 (germline): KGHSH, LQKENI. Trimming took 3 bases from V and 4 from J; bases not matched to a gene: 8. The CDR3 DNA reads as TGTGCCAGCTCACCCCCGGGACAGCAAGGCACTGAAGCTTTCTTT. Amino acid sequence: CASSPPGQQGTEAFF.

V gene TRBV6-5 combines with J gene TRBJ2-7, with no clear D. In germline, CDR1 is MNHEY, CDR2 SVGAGI. V was trimmed by 3 bases and J by 0 bases, leaving 6 bases between them. This CDR3 has 13 residues. CDR3 protein: CASSYYGSYEQYF. The DNA for the CDR3 is TGTGCCAGCAGTTATTATGGCTCCTACGAGCAGTACTTC.

V and J are TRBV28 and TRBJ1-3; D remains ambiguous. The CDR3 has 12 amino acids. Germline V gives CDR1 MDHEN, CDR2 SYDVKM. V shed 6 bases and J shed 4 bases, with 7 bases lying between them. The CDR3, as DNA: TGTGCCAGCAGGCTACAGGGAAACACCATATATTTT. This sequence encodes CASRLQGNTIYF.

J is TRBJ1-1 and V is TRBV6-5; TRBD1 aligns across 7 bases. J lost 0 bases, V lost 4 bases, and 5 bases had no gene match. The length of the CDR3 is 15 residues. CDR1 MNHEY and CDR2 SVGAGI come from the germline V gene. CDR3 in amino acids: CASSFSGTVNTEAFF. The DNA for the CDR3 is TGTGCCAGCAGTTTCTCCGGGACAGTGAACACTGAAGCTTTCTTT.

CDR3 loop: CASSRTANTEAFF. Written as DNA, the CDR3 is TGCGCCAGCAGCCGGACAGCGAACACTGAAGCTTTCTTT. This chain uses TRBV5-1 with TRBJ1-1; D might be TRBD1 (6 bases). The CDR3 runs to 13 residues. Germline CDR1 and CDR2: SGHRS and YFSETQ. The germline V and J ends were trimmed by 4 bases and 1 base, with 8 bases remaining between them. Supplemented by reference TRBV5-1 and TRBJ1-1, the full variable domain reads KAGVTQTPRYLIKTRGQQVTLSCSPISGHRSVSWYQQTPGQGLQFLFEYFSETQRNKGNFPGRFSGRQFSNSRSEMNVSTLELGDSALYLCASSRTANTEAFFGQGTRLTVV.

The CDR3 region has the DNA TGTGCCAGCAGCTTGGGACAGGGGAATCCCCTATTCTTC. This translates into CASSLGQGNPLFF. The chain uses TRBV7-9 and TRBJ2-1; 10 positions match TRBD1. The germline V gene encodes CDR1 SEHNR and CDR2 FQNEAQ (reference sequence). Trimming removed 3 bases from V and 16 bases from J; junction bases left unmatched: 9. There are 13 residues in the CDR3. Supplemented by reference TRBV7-9 and TRBJ2-1, the full variable domain reads DTGVSQNPRHKITKRGQNVTFRCDPISEHNRLYWYRQTLGQGPEFLTYFQNEAQLEKSRLLSDRFSAERPKGSFSTLEIQRTEQGDSAMYLCASSLGQGNPLFFGPGTRLTVL.

The genes are TRBV6-5 and TRBJ2-7; 9 bases map to TRBD1. The CDR3 extends over 16 amino acids. Germline lookup yields CDR1 MNHEY and CDR2 SVGAGI. J was trimmed by 2 bases and V by 0 bases; bases with no gene match: 5. CDR3: CASSYSGTGPAYEQYF. The DNA of the CDR3 is TGTGCCAGCAGTTACTCCGGGACAGGGCCTGCCTACGAGCAGTACTTC.